The rows below give T cell receptor beta chains drawn from one sample of a study of blood T cell repertoires in COVID-19. Profiling relied on immunoSEQ multiplex PCR, and the TCRdb table lists in-frame clones only, not all of them. The repertoire includes about 70,000 clones, approximately 78% of them detected once, and around 9.6% sits in the top ten. What was sequenced was peripheral blood. Every receptor here comes from a woman at least 80 years old with acute or convalescent COVID-19. Both conserved end residues are part of each CDR3. A D gene is named only where the DNA matches it firmly. Clone size is stated in some rows and not others, as once, few, many or a class when expanded.

V	J	D	size	CDR3	DNA
TRBV19	TRBJ2-2	TRBD2	.	CASSIDPTYETSGLSTGELFF	TGTGCCAGTAGTATAGATCCGACCTACGAGACTAGCGGGTTGTCCACCGGGGAGCTGTTTTTT
TRBV10-2	TRBJ2-3	.	.	CASRGGIDTQYF	TGCGCCAGCAGGGGGGGTATAGATACGCAGTATTTT
TRBV5-1	TRBJ2-7	TRBD1	once	CASSPGTGGYEQYF	TGCGCCAGCAGCCCCGGGACAGGGGGCTACGAGCAGTACTTC
TRBV30	TRBJ1-2	.	few	CAWITWNHRDRKGYTF	TGTGCCTGGATCACCTGGAATCACAGGGATCGAAAAGGCTACACCTTC
TRBV5-1	TRBJ1-2	TRBD1	few	CASSVGTGSYGYTF	TGCGCCAGCAGCGTGGGGACAGGATCATATGGCTACACCTTC
TRBV18	TRBJ1-3	.	.	CASSPRTAPGNTIYF	TGTGCCAGCTCACCACGGACAGCTCCTGGAAACACCATATATTTT
TRBV5-6	TRBJ1-6	.	.	CASSLELVAYNSPLHF	TGTGCCAGCAGCTTGGAACTGGTCGCTTATAATTCACCCCTCCACTTT
TRBV19	TRBJ2-3	TRBD2	.	CASTPGGGARDTQYF	TGTGCCAGCACTCCCGGCGGGGGGGCTAGAGATACGCAGTATTTT
TRBV11-2	TRBJ1-1	.	.	CASSPREGLSTEAFF	TGTGCCAGCAGCCCACGGGAGGGATTGAGCACTGAAGCTTTCTTT
TRBV6-1	TRBJ2-1	.	.	CASSDQGGNEQFF	TGTGCCAGCAGTGATCAGGGGGGCAATGAGCAGTTCTTC
TRBV28	TRBJ1-2	.	.	CASSLQGARGYTF	TGTGCCAGCAGTCTCCAAGGGGCTCGAGGCTACACCTTC
TRBV6-5	TRBJ1-1	.	.	CASSLYRDSTEAFF	TGTGCCAGCAGTTTATACAGGGATAGCACTGAAGCTTTCTTT
TRBV29-1	TRBJ2-1	.	.	CSVEVGGTKGEQFF	TGCAGCGTTGAAGTAGGTGGGACAAAAGGTGAGCAGTTCTTC
TRBV4-2	TRBJ2-7	.	.	CASSRHQGGDYEQYF	TGTGCCAGCAGCCGCCACCAAGGGGGGGATTACGAGCAGTACTTC
TRBV10-1	TRBJ2-3	TRBD1	.	CASSESPDRVPLDTQYF	TGCGCCAGCAGTGAGTCACCCGACAGGGTTCCTTTGGATACGCAGTATTTT
TRBV27	TRBJ1-5	TRBD1	.	CASRRQGSFEPQHF	TGTGCCAGCAGACGACAGGGCTCCTTTGAGCCCCAGCATTTT
TRBV30	TRBJ2-5	.	.	CAWSRTGETQYF	TGTGCCTGGAGTCGGACGGGGGAGACCCAGTACTTC
TRBV19	TRBJ2-2	TRBD2	.	CASSPRGLATGELFF	TGTGCCAGTAGTCCACGGGGACTAGCAACCGGGGAGCTGTTTTTT
TRBV5-1	TRBJ1-6	TRBD1	.	CASSLEAGGKSPLHF	TGCGCCAGCAGCTTGGAGGCAGGGGGAAAATCACCCCTCCACTTT
TRBV9	TRBJ1-2	.	.	CASSVGGGGRTYGYTF	TGTGCCAGCAGCGTAGGCGGGGGGGGGCGAACCTATGGCTACACCTTC
TRBV6-6	TRBJ2-6	.	.	CASTTGGSGANVLTF	TGTGCCAGCACCACCGGGGGCTCTGGGGCCAACGTCCTGACTTTC
TRBV27	TRBJ1-1	TRBD1	few	CASSETTGVTEAFF	TGTGCCAGCAGTGAAACAACAGGGGTGACTGAAGCTTTCTTT
TRBV7-9	TRBJ1-3	.	.	CASSSNGNTIYF	TGTGCCAGCAGCTCAAATGGAAACACCATATATTTT
TRBV5-6	TRBJ2-7	.	.	CASSSWLGEGGYEQYF	TGTGCCAGCAGCTCCTGGTTAGGGGAAGGGGGCTACGAGCAGTACTTC
TRBV2	TRBJ2-3	.	.	CASRGDTNTDTQYF	TGTGCCAGCAGGGGGGACACTAACACAGATACGCAGTATTTT
TRBV14	TRBJ2-7	TRBD1	.	CASSRDRFSYEQYF	TGTGCCAGCAGCAGGGACAGGTTCTCCTACGAGCAGTACTTC
TRBV4-2	TRBJ2-7	TRBD2	.	CASSQGPSTSGGAGEQYF	TGTGCCAGCAGCCAAGGGCCATCGACTAGCGGGGGGGCCGGCGAGCAGTACTTC
TRBV5-1	TRBJ2-7	TRBD1	.	CASSFGQGGIQEQYF	TGCGCCAGCAGTTTCGGACAGGGGGGTATTCAGGAGCAGTACTTC
TRBV11-1	TRBJ2-7	TRBD2	.	CASSLSPGGSYEQYF	TGTGCCAGCAGCCTCAGTCCGGGGGGATCCTACGAGCAGTACTTC
TRBV19	TRBJ2-2	.	.	CASSILGSSNTGELFF	TGTGCCAGTAGTATTCTGGGCAGTTCGAACACCGGGGAGCTGTTTTTT
TRBV2	TRBJ1-2	.	.	CASSDGGNYGYTF	TGTGCCAGCAGTGATGGCGGAAACTATGGCTACACCTTC
TRBV19	TRBJ2-7	.	.	CASSLRTPSYEQYF	TGTGCCAGTAGTCTTCGAACTCCTTCCTACGAGCAGTACTTC
TRBV4-2	TRBJ2-5	TRBD2	.	CASSQGTSDFKETQYF	TGTGCCAGCAGCCAAGGGACTAGCGATTTCAAAGAGACCCAGTACTTC
TRBV6-5	TRBJ2-2	.	.	CASKRLNTGELFF	TGTGCCAGCAAGCGCCTGAACACCGGGGAGCTGTTTTTT
TRBV15	TRBJ2-7	TRBD1	.	CATSRETGGFGDEQYF	TGTGCCACCAGCAGAGAGACAGGGGGCTTTGGAGACGAGCAGTACTTC
TRBV11-2	TRBJ2-1	TRBD2	once	CASSLQSRTSGNNEQFF	TGTGCCAGCAGCTTACAGAGTAGGACTAGCGGTAACAATGAGCAGTTCTTC
TRBV3-1/TRBV3-2	TRBJ1-2	.	.	CASRDIRQTLNYGYTF	TGTGCCAGCAGGGACATACGGCAGACCCTTAACTATGGCTACACCTTC
TRBV6-5	TRBJ1-2	.	.	CASGAEVRIYGYTF	TGTGCCAGCGGGGCCGAGGTTAGGATTTATGGCTACACCTTC
TRBV3-1/TRBV3-2	TRBJ1-1	.	.	CASSQGGSTEAFF	TGTGCCAGCAGCCAAGGAGGAAGCACTGAAGCTTTCTTT
TRBV11-2	TRBJ2-5	.	.	CASSLHFSGTQYF	TGTGCCAGCAGCTTGCACTTTTCCGGGACCCAGTACTTC
TRBV6-6	TRBJ1-5	TRBD1	once	CASSHRGGNQPQHF	TGTGCCAGCAGTCACAGGGGAGGCAATCAGCCCCAGCATTTT
TRBV25-1	TRBJ1-5	TRBD1	once	CASSPRDRENQPQHF	TGTGCCAGCAGTCCGCGGGACAGAGAGAATCAGCCCCAGCATTTT
TRBV7-8	TRBJ1-1	.	.	CASSPAMAGEAFF	TGTGCCAGCAGCCCTGCAATGGCTGGTGAAGCTTTCTTT
TRBV5-1	TRBJ1-1	TRBD1	once	CASSWGQGWTEAFF	TGCGCCAGCAGCTGGGGACAGGGTTGGACTGAAGCTTTCTTT
TRBV29-1	TRBJ2-1	TRBD2	.	CSAPGLGISNEQFF	TGCAGCGCCCCGGGACTAGGTATAAGCAATGAGCAGTTCTTC
TRBV6-5	TRBJ2-5	TRBD1	few	CASSWGQGQETQYF	TGTGCCAGCAGTTGGGGACAGGGCCAAGAGACCCAGTACTTC
TRBV11-2	TRBJ2-1	TRBD2	.	CASSVSSGGLYNEQFF	TGTGCCAGCAGTGTGAGTAGCGGGGGCCTTTACAATGAGCAGTTCTTC
TRBV19	TRBJ1-5	.	.	CASSIPFLGRGRNQPQHF	TGTGCCAGTAGTATTCCTTTCCTGGGCAGGGGTCGCAATCAGCCCCAGCATTTT
TRBV27	TRBJ1-2	.	once	CASSPQGVGYTF	TGTGCCAGCAGTCCACAGGGAGTAGGCTACACCTTC
TRBV29-1	TRBJ1-1	.	.	CSASSGGNTEAFF	TGCAGCGCGTCTTCCGGGGGAAACACTGAAGCTTTCTTT
TRBV18	TRBJ2-3	TRBD2	.	CASSSGAGGPTDTQYF	TGTGCCAGCTCATCCGGCGCGGGGGGGCCCACAGATACGCAGTATTTT
TRBV6-4	TRBJ1-1	.	.	CASSEQTNTEAFF	TGTGCCAGCAGTGAACAGACGAACACTGAAGCTTTCTTT
TRBV2	TRBJ1-3	.	.	CASSLVGGPGNTIYF	TGTGCCAGCAGCCTTGTGGGGGGGCCTGGAAACACCATATATTTT
TRBV9	TRBJ1-2	.	.	CASSLKPLTLGYGYTF	TGTGCCAGCAGCTTAAAACCTCTGACACTTGGATATGGCTACACCTTC
TRBV15	TRBJ1-3	.	.	CATSRDRVVAGNTIYF	TGTGCCACCAGCAGAGACCGTGTGGTAGCTGGAAACACCATATATTTT
TRBV11-2	TRBJ2-1	.	.	CASSLASSATHEQFF	TGTGCCAGCAGCTTAGCTAGTTCTGCTACACATGAGCAGTTCTTC